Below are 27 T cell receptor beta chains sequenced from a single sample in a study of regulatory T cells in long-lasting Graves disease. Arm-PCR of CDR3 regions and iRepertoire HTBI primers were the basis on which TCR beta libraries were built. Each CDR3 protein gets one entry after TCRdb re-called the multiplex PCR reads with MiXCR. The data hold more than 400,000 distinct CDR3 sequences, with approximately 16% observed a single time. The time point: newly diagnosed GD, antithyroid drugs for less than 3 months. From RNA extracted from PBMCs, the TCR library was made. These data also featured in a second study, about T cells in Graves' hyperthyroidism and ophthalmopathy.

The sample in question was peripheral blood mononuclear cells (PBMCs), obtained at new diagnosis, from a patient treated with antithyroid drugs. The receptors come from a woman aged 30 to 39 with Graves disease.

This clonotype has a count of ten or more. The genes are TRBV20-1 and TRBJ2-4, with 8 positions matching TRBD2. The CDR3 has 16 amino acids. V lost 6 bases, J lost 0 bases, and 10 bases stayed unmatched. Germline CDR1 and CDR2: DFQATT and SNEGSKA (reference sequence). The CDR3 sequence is CSALPPGLVAKNIQYF. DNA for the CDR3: TGCAGTGCCTTGCCTCCGGGACTAGTAGCCAAAAACATTCAGTACTTC.

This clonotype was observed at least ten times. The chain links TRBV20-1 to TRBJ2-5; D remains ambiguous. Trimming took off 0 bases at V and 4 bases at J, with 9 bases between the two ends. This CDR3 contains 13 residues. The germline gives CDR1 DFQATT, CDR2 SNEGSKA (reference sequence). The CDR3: CSARETLGETQYF. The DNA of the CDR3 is TGCAGTGCTAGAGAGACCCTAGGAGAGACCCAGTACTTC.

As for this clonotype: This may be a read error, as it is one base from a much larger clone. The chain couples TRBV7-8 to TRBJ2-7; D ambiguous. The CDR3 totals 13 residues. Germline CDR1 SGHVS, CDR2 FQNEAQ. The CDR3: CASTPRWSYEQCF. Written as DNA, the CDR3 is TGTGCCAGCACCCCCCGTTGGTCCTACGAGCAGTGCTTC. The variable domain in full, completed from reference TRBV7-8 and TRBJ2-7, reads GAGVSQSPRYKVAKRGQDVALRCDPISGHVSLFWYQQALGQGPEFLTYFQNEAQLDKSGLPSDRFFAERPEGSVSTLKIQRTQQEDSAVYLCASTPRWSYEQCFGPGTRLTVT.

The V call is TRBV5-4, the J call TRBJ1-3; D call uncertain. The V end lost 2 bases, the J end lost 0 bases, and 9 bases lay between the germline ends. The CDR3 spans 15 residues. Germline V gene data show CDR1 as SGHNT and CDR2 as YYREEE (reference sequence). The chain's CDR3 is CASSLGSHSGNTIYF. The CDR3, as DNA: TGTGCCAGCAGCTTAGGGTCTCACTCTGGAAACACCATATATTTT.

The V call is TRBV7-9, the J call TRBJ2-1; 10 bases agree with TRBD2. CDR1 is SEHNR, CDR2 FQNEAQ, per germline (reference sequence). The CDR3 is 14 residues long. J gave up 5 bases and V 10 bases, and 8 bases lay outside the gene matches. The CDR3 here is CATKREGFHNEQFF. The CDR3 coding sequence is TGTGCCACCAAGCGGGAGGGCTTCCACAATGAGCAGTTCTTC.

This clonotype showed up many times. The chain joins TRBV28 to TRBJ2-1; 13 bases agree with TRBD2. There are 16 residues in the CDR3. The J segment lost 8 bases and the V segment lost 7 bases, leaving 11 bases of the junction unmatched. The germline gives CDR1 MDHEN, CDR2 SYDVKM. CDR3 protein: CASMWSWTSGSDEQFF. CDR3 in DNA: TGTGCCAGCATGTGGAGCTGGACTAGCGGGAGCGATGAGCAGTTCTTC.

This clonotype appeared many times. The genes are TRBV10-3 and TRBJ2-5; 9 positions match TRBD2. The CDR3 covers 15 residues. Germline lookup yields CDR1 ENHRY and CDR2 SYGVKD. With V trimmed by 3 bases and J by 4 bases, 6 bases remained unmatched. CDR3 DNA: TGTGCCATCAGTGAAGGTATTAGCGGGGGAGAGACCCAGTACTTC. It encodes CAISEGISGGETQYF.

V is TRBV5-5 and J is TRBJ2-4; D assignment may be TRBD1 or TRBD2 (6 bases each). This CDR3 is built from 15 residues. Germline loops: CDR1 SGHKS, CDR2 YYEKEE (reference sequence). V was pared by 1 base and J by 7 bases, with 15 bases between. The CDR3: CASSLMETRGNIQYF. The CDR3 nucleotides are TGTGCCAGCAGCTTGATGGAGACTAGGGGGAACATTCAGTACTTC. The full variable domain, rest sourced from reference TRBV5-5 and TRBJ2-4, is DAGVTQSPTHLIKTRGQQVTLRCSPISGHKSVSWYQQVLGQGPQFIFQYYEKEERGRGNFPDRFSARQFPNYSSELNVNALLLGDSALYLCASSLMETRGNIQYFGAGTRLSVL.

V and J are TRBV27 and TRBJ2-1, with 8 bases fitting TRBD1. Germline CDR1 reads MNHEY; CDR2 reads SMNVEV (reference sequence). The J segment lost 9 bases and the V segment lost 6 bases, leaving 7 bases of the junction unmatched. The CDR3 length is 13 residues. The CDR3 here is CASSRPTGGEQFF. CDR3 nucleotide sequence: TGTGCCAGCAGCCGCCCTACAGGGGGTGAGCAGTTCTTC.

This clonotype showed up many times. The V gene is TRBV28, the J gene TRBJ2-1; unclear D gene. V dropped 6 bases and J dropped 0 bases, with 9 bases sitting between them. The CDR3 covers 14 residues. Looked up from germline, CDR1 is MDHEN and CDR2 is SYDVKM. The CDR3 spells CASSPRSSYNEQFF. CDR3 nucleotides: TGTGCCAGCAGCCCACGGAGCTCCTACAATGAGCAGTTCTTC.

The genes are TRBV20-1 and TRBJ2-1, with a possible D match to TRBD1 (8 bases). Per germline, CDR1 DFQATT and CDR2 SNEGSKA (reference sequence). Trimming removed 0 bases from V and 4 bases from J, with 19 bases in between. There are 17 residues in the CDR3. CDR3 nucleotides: TGCAGTGCTAGAGATAGTTCGGACAGGGAGGGGTACAATGAGCAGTTCTTC. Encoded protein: CSARDSSDREGYNEQFF.

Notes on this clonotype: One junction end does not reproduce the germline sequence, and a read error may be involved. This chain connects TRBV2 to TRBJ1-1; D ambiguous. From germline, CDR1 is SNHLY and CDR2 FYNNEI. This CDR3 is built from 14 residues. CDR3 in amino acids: CAGSERRAELSAFF. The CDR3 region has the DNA TGTGCCGGCAGTGAACGTCGGGCAGAGCTCTCAGCTTTCTTT.

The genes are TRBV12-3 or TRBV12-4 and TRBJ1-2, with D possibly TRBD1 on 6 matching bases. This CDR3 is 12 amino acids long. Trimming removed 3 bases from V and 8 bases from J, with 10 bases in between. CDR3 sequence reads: CASSFTGPGYTF. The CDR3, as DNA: TGTGCCAGCAGTTTTACAGGGCCGGGCTACACCTTC.

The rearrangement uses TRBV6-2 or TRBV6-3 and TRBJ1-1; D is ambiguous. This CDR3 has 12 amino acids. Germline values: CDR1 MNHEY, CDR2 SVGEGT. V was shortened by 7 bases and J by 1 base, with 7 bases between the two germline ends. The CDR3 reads CASMLRNTEAFF. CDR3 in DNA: TGTGCCAGCATGCTTAGGAACACTGAAGCTTTCTTT.

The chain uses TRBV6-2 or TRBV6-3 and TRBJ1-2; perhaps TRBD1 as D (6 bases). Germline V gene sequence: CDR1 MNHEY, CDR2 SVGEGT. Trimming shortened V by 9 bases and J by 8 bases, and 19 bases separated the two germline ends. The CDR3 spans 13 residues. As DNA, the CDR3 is TGTGCCAGTCTTCCGCGGGGGCGCGGAGGCTACACCTTC. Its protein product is CASLPRGRGGYTF.

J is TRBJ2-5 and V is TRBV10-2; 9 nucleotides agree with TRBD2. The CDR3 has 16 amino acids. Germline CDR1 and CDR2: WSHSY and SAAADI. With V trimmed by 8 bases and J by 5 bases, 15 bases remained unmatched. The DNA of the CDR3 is TGCGCCAGCTCGGGAGGAGCGGGAGGATTGCTGGAGACCCAGTACTTC. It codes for CASSGGAGGLLETQYF.

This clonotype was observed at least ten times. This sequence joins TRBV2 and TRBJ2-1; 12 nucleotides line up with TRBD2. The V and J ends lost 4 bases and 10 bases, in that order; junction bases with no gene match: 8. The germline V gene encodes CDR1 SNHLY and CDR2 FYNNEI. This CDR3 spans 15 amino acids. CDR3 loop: CASSGWTSGMEEQFF. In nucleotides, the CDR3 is TGTGCCAGCAGTGGTTGGACTAGCGGGATGGAGGAGCAGTTCTTC.

CDR3 in amino acids: CASSSSGRVRETQYF. Written as DNA, the CDR3 is TGTGCCAGCAGCTCTAGCGGGAGGGTGAGGGAGACCCAGTACTTC. The rearrangement uses TRBV7-9 and TRBJ2-7, with TRBD2 identical over 12 bases. With the DNA end fitting TRBJ2-5 better, the J assignment may be wrong. Looked up from germline, CDR1 is SEHNR and CDR2 is FQNEAQ (reference sequence). The CDR3 is made up of 15 amino acids.

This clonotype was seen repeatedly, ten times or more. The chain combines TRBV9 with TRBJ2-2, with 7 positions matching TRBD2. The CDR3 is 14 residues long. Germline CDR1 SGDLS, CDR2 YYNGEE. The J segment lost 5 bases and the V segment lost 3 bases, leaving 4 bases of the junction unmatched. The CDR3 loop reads CASSAQLATGELFF. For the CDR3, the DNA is TGTGCCAGCAGCGCCCAACTAGCGACCGGGGAGCTGTTTTTT. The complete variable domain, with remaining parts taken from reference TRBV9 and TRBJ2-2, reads DSGVTQTPKHLITATGQRVTLRCSPRSGDLSVYWYQQSLDQGLQFLIQYYNGEERAKGNILERFSAQQFPDLHSELNLSSLELGDSALYFCASSAQLATGELFFGEGSRLTVL.

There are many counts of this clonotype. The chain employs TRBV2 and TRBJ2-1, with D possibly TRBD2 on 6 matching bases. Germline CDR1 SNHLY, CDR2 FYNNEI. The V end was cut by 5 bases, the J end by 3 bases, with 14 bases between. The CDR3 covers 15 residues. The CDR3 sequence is CASSKSAGLYNEQFF. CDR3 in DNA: TGTGCCAGCAGTAAAAGCGCGGGACTCTACAATGAGCAGTTCTTC.

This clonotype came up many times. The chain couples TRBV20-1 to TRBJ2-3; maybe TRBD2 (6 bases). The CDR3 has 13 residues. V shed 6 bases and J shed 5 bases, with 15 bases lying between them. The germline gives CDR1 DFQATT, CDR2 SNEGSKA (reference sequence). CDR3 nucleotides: TGCAGTGCCGGGACTCCCAAGGGAGATACGCAGTATTTT. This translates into CSAGTPKGDTQYF.

Written as DNA, the CDR3 is TGTGCCAGCAGTTACATCGAAGATTCACCCCTCCACTTT. This gives the protein CASSYIEDSPLHF. The chain couples TRBV6-5 to TRBJ1-6; D unclear. This CDR3 contains 13 residues. Germline V gene lookup returns CDR1 MNHEY and CDR2 SVGAGI. Trimming cost V 2 bases and J 8 bases, with 7 bases left between them.

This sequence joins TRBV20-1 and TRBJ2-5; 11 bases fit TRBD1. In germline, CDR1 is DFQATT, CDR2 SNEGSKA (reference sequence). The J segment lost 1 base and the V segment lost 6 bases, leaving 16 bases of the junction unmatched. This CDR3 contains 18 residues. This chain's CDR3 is CSASGQGGTHTSQETQYF. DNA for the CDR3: TGCAGTGCCTCGGGACAGGGGGGGACCCATACATCCCAAGAGACCCAGTACTTC.

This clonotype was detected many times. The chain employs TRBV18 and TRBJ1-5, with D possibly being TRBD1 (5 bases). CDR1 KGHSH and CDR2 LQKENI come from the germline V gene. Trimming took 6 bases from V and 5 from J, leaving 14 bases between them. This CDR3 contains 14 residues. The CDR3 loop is CASSLRAWDQPQHF. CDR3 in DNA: TGTGCCAGCTCGCTCAGGGCATGGGATCAGCCCCAGCATTTT.

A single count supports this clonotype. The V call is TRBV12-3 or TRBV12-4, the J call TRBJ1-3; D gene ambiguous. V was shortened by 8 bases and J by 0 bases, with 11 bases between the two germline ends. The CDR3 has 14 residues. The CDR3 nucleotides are TGTGCCAGCGCCGGTCCCGACTCTGGAAACACCATATATTTT. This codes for CASAGPDSGNTIYF.

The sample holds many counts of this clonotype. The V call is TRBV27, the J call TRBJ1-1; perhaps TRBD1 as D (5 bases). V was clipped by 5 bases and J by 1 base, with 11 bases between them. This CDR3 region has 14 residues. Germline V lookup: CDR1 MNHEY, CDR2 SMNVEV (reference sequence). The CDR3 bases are TGTGCCAGCAGTGGGGGGGTCCAGAACACTGAAGCTTTCTTT. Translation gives CASSGGVQNTEAFF.

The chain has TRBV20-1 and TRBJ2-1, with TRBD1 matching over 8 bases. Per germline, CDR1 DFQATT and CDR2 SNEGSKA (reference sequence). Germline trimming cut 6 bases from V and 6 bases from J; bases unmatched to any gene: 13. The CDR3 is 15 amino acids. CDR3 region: CSATKPGQEINEQFF. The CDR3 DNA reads TGCAGTGCCACAAAACCGGGACAGGAGATCAATGAGCAGTTCTTC.